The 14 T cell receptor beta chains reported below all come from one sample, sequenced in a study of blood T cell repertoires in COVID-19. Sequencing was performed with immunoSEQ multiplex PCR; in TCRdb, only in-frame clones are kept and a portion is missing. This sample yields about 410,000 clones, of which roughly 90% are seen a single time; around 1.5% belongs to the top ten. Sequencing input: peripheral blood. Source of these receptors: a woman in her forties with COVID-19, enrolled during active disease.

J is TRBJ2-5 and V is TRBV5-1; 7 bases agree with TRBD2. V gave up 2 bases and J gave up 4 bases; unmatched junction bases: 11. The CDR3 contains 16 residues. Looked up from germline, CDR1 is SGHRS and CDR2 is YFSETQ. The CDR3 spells CASSLSAGVGSETQYF. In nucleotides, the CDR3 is TGCGCCAGCAGCTTATCGGCGGGAGTAGGGTCAGAGACCCAGTACTTC.

CDR3: CASSLRGSETQYF. The CDR3 nucleotides read TGTGCCAGCAGCTTACGAGGATCGGAGACCCAGTACTTC. This chain connects TRBV7-3 to TRBJ2-5; D unresolved. CDR1 and CDR2 from the germline V gene are SGHTA and FQGTGA. V was trimmed by 2 bases and J by 5 bases, leaving 9 bases between them. The CDR3 is 13 residues long.

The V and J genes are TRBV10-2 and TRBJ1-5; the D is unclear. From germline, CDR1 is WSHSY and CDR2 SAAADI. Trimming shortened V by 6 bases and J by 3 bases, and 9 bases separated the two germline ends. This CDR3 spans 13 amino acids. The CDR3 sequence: CASRQDFNQPQHF. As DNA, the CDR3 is TGCGCCAGCAGACAAGATTTCAATCAGCCCCAGCATTTT.

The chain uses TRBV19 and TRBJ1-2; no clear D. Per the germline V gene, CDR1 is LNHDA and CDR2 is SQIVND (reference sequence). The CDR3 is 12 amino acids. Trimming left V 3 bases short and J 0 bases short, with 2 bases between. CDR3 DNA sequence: TGTGCCAGTAGTATCACTAACTATGGCTACACCTTC. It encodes CASSITNYGYTF.

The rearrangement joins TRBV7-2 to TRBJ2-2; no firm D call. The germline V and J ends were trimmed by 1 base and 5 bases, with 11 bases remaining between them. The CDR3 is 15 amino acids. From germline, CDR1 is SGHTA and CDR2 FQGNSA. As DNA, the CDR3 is TGTGCCAGCAGCTTAGTGCGGCAGCTGACCGGGGAGCTGTTTTTT. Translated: CASSLVRQLTGELFF.

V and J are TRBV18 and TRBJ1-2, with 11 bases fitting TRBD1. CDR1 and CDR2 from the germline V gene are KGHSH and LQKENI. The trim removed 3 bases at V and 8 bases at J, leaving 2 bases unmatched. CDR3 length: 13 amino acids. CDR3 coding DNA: TGTGCCAGCTCACCGGGACAGGGGGAAGGCTACACCTTC. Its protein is CASSPGQGEGYTF. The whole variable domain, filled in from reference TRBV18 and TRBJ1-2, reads NAGVMQNPRHLVRRRGQEARLRCSPMKGHSHVYWYRQLPEEGLKFMVYLQKENIIDESGMPKERFSAEFPKEGPSILRIQQVVRGDSAAYFCASSPGQGEGYTFGSGTRLTVV.

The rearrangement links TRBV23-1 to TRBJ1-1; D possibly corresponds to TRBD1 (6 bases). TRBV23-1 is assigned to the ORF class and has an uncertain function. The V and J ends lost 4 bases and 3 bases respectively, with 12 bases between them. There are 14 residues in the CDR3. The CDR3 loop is CASSRAGVDTEAFF. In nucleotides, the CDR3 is TGCGCCAGCAGTCGGGCAGGGGTCGACACTGAAGCTTTCTTT.

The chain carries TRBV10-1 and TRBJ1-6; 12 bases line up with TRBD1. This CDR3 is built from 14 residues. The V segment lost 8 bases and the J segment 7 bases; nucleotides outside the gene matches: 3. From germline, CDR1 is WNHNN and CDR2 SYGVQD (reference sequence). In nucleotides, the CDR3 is TGCGCCAGCCGGGACAGGGGGCTGAATTCACCCCTCCACTTT. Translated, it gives CASRDRGLNSPLHF.

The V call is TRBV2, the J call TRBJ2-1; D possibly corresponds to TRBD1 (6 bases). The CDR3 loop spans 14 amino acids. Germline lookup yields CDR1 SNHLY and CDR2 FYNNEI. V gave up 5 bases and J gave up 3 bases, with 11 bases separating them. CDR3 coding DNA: TGTGCCAGCAGTCGGGCAGGGGACTACAATGAGCAGTTCTTC. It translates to CASSRAGDYNEQFF.

The DNA for the CDR3 is TGTGCCAGCTCAGATGAGGGGACAGGCCCCTTGAACACTGAAGCTTTCTTT. Encoded protein: CASSDEGTGPLNTEAFF. V usage is TRBV18 and J usage is TRBJ1-1; TRBD1 agrees at 8 bases. Trimming took 5 bases from V and 0 from J; bases not matched to a gene: 11. The length of the CDR3 is 17 residues. Germline assignment: CDR1 KGHSH and CDR2 LQKENI.

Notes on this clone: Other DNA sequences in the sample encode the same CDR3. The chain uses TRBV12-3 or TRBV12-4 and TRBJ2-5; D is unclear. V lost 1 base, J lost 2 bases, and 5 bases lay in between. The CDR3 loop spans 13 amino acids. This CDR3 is CASSLGRQETQYF. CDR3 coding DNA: TGTGCCAGCAGTTTAGGGAGACAAGAGACCCAGTACTTC.

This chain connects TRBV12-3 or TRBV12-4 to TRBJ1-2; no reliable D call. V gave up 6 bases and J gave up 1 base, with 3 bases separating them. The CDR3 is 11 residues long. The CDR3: CASSYNYGYTF. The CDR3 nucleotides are TGTGCCAGCAGCTATAACTATGGCTACACCTTC.

Here the CDR3 DNA reads TGTGCCAGCAGCTTAAACAGGGGTGACACTGAAGCTTTCTTT. Its translation is CASSLNRGDTEAFF. The chain carries TRBV7-3 and TRBJ1-1; TRBD1 matches 7 bases. The ends lost 1 base at V and 3 bases at J; junction bases unmatched: 2. This CDR3 comprises 14 residues. Germline-derived CDR1 and CDR2 are SGHTA and FQGTGA.

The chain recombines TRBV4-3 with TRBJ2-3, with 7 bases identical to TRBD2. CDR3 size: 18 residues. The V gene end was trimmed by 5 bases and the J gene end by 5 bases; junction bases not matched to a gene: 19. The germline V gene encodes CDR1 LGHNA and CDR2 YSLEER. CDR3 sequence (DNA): TGCGCCAGCAGCGCAAGGTGGGGAGGGAGGCCCCTAGGAGATACGCAGTATTTT. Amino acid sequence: CASSARWGGRPLGDTQYF.